This TCR beta chain derives from a study of cytomegalovirus exposure and HLA in healthy donors. The wider study: Counted in an early data release were approximately 85 million unique TCRs from HLA-typed donors. Study results and limitations: In a later analysis, an Asian-associated ancestry cluster reportedly showed fewer N-insertions than the roughly 730-donor mean.

Use of 60 Vbeta and 13 Jbeta primers characterized the PCR. In the original processing: In a later analysis, of roughly 83 million unique beta chains, roughly 10 million appeared in at least two donors. Libraries were prepared by immunoSEQ multiplex PCR; TCRdb keeps only in-frame clonotypes and omits some of them. V, J and clone size are taken as reported in that table, and D and trimming were inferred from the DNA itself. The sample includes over 90,000 clones, around 79% of them seen just once. CDR3 length: 12 amino acids. V was pared by 3 bases and J by 5 bases, with 7 bases between. Germline V gives CDR1 SGHVS, CDR2 FQNEAQ. As for the donors, each was a healthy bone marrow donor. In its sample, this clone was seen a few times. Its antigen is not known.

The receptor was derived from a man aged 45-65 years in good health and CMV-seropositive. The material sequenced was PBMCs. The chain employs TRBV7-8 and TRBJ2-5; D is uncertain. CDR3 protein: CASSFLLETQYF. The CDR3 nucleotides are TGTGCCAGCAGCTTTCTGTTGGAGACCCAGTACTTC.